The 24 T cell receptor beta chains given below trace back to one sample, sequenced in a study of T cell changes during pregnancy in multiple sclerosis. Repertoires were generated with immunoSEQ multiplex PCR, while TCRdb's copy carries only in-frame clones and drops some. The sample records some 80,000 clones, roughly 90% being singletons. The sample in question was peripheral blood, obtained in the first trimester of pregnancy. The receptors come from a female donor in good health, enrolled as a control in a pregnancy study.

This chain joins TRBV15 and TRBJ1-1, with 9 bases identical to TRBD1. The CDR3 has 16 residues. Germline CDR1 LNHNV, CDR2 YYDKDF (reference sequence). The V segment lost 3 bases and the J segment 0 bases; nucleotides outside the gene matches: 5. CDR3 coding DNA: TGTGCCACCAGCAGCAGGACAGGGGCGGTGAACACTGAAGCTTTCTTT. Translation: CATSSRTGAVNTEAFF. The complete variable domain, with remaining parts taken from reference TRBV15 and TRBJ1-1, reads DAMVIQNPRYQVTQFGKPVTLSCSQTLNHNVMYWYQQKSSQAPKLLFHYYDKDFNNEADTPDNFQSRRPNTSFCFLDIRSPGLGDTAMYLCATSSRTGAVNTEAFFGQGTRLTVV.

This chain joins TRBV18 and TRBJ2-1, with 7 bases that match TRBD2. Germline CDR1 KGHSH, CDR2 LQKENI. The CDR3 extends over 15 amino acids. V was clipped by 0 bases and J by 7 bases; unmatched bases: 6. CDR3 bases: TGTGCCAGCTCACCACCTGGCGCGGGGGTTAATGAGCAGTTCTTC. This gives the protein CASSPPGAGVNEQFF.

The V gene is TRBV7-2, the J gene TRBJ2-5; 7 bases map to TRBD2. V dropped 5 bases and J dropped 5; count of bases not matched to a gene: 8. From germline, CDR1 is SGHTA and CDR2 FQGNSA. The CDR3 sequence is 14 residues long. CDR3 nucleotides: TGTGCCAGCAGCCGGACTAGAGATAGCGAGACCCAGTACTTC. It yields the protein CASSRTRDSETQYF. The variable domain in full, with the rest retrieved from reference TRBV7-2 and TRBJ2-5, is GAGVSQSPSNKVTEKGKDVELRCDPISGHTALYWYRQSLGQGLEFLIYFQGNSAPDKSGLPSDRFSAERTGGSVSTLTIQRTQQEDSAVYLCASSRTRDSETQYFGPGTRLLVL.

The chain is built from TRBV5-8 and TRBJ2-5; TRBD2 is a possible D gene (6 bases). The V end was cut by 1 base, the J end by 13 bases, with 11 bases between. Per germline, CDR1 SGHTS and CDR2 YDEGEE. The CDR3 is made up of 11 amino acids. CDR3 sequence (DNA): TGTGCCAGCAGCTTGAGCGGGCCCGGGTACTTC. Protein sequence: CASSLSGPGYF.

In DNA form, the CDR3 reads TGTGCCAGCTCACTCACAACCGGCGGCAACCCTAGTTACAATGAGCAGTTCTTC. Translation gives CASSLTTGGNPSYNEQFF. The genes are TRBV18 and TRBJ2-1; no clear D gene. Germline CDR1 is KGHSH and CDR2 is LQKENI. With 4 bases removed from V and 4 bases from J, the gap between germline ends came to 23 bases. The CDR3 extends over 18 amino acids.

The chain is built from TRBV18 and TRBJ2-3; possible D gene TRBD2, 5 bases. With 5 bases removed from V and 4 bases from J, the gap between germline ends came to 19 bases. CDR3 size: 16 residues. CDR1 KGHSH and CDR2 LQKENI come from the germline V gene. The CDR3 nucleotides read TGTGCCAGCTCATCACGAGCAGGAGACGGGGCAGATACGCAGTATTTT. Encoded protein: CASSSRAGDGADTQYF.

V gene TRBV5-6 combines with J gene TRBJ2-5; 15 nucleotides match TRBD2. V lost 4 bases, J lost 6 bases, and 4 bases stayed unmatched. The CDR3 length is 15 residues. Looked up from germline, CDR1 is SGHDT and CDR2 is YYEEEE. Here the CDR3 reads CASSMGLAGGQTQYF. The CDR3 DNA reads as TGTGCCAGCAGCATGGGACTAGCGGGAGGACAGACCCAGTACTTC.

The V gene is TRBV7-2, the J gene TRBJ2-7, with D tentatively TRBD2 (6 bases). Trimming took off 0 bases at V and 3 bases at J, with 12 bases between the two ends. CDR1 and CDR2 from the germline V gene are SGHTA and FQGNSA. The length of the CDR3 is 15 residues. The CDR3 reads CASSLASGKNYEQYF. The CDR3 bases are TGTGCCAGCAGCTTAGCTAGCGGAAAGAACTACGAGCAGTACTTC.

The chain combines TRBV7-9 with TRBJ2-1; D gene uncertain. Between the trimmed V and J ends, which lost 1 base and 4 bases, there was a span of 11 bases. This CDR3 region has 15 residues. Germline V gene data show CDR1 as SEHNR and CDR2 as FQNEAQ (reference sequence). The CDR3 protein is CASSLVQRNYNEQFF. The CDR3 region has the DNA TGTGCCAGCAGCTTAGTCCAGAGGAATTACAATGAGCAGTTCTTC.

The chain has TRBV28 and TRBJ1-2; 7 bases map to TRBD1. V was pared by 7 bases and J by 0 bases, with 14 bases of the junction left unmatched. The germline V gene encodes CDR1 MDHEN and CDR2 SYDVKM. The CDR3 totals 17 residues. Written as DNA, the CDR3 is TGTGCCAGCAAACCACCCTCCAACAGGGGACCTAACTATGGCTACACCTTC. Translation gives CASKPPSNRGPNYGYTF.

This clone was counted a single time. This chain uses TRBV27 with TRBJ1-1; D remains ambiguous. The CDR3 is made up of 15 amino acids. Germline CDR1 is MNHEY and CDR2 is SMNVEV (reference sequence). Trimming cost V 2 bases and J 0 bases, with 10 bases left between them. For the CDR3, the DNA is TGTGCCAGCAGTTTAGGGCAAGTCATGAACACTGAAGCTTTCTTT. Translation: CASSLGQVMNTEAFF.

This chain links TRBV19 with TRBJ1-2; TRBD1 agrees at 11 bases. Germline V gene lookup returns CDR1 LNHDA and CDR2 SQIVND (reference sequence). This CDR3 region has 14 residues. J lost 8 bases, V lost 5 bases, and 7 bases had no gene match. This CDR3 is CASSLGQGAQGYTF. The CDR3, as DNA: TGTGCCAGTAGTCTAGGACAGGGGGCGCAGGGCTACACCTTC.

This chain connects TRBV23-1 to TRBJ2-5; TRBD1 matches at 7 bases. TRBV23-1 is an open reading frame, and its role is uncertain. V gave up 3 bases and J gave up 4 bases; unmatched junction bases: 14. CDR3 length: 17 residues. CDR3 region: CASSHSSTGVIRETQYF. The CDR3 bases are TGCGCCAGCAGTCATTCTTCTACAGGGGTTATTCGAGAGACCCAGTACTTC.

This clone is a singleton in its sample. This chain uses TRBV5-1 with TRBJ1-1, with D possibly matching TRBD1 (5 bases). Per germline, CDR1 SGHRS and CDR2 YFSETQ. Deletions cut 4 bases from V and 1 base from J, with 17 bases between. The CDR3 sequence is 16 residues long. Written as DNA, the CDR3 is TGCGCCAGCAGCCCACGCGTGGGGGGGGAGAACACTGAAGCTTTCTTT. As protein: CASSPRVGGENTEAFF.

The rearrangement joins TRBV10-2 to TRBJ2-5; tentatively, D is TRBD2 (5 bases). V was shortened by 3 bases and J by 5 bases, with 10 bases between the two germline ends. The CDR3 extends over 13 amino acids. Germline V CDR1 and CDR2: WSHSY, SAAADI. CDR3: CASSELVRETQYF. In DNA, the CDR3 is TGCGCCAGCAGTGAACTAGTGAGGGAGACCCAGTACTTC.

This clone was detected a few times. The chain recombines TRBV4-3 with TRBJ2-7; 7 nucleotides line up with TRBD1. This CDR3 is 16 amino acids long. J lost 2 bases, V lost 0 bases, and 7 bases had no gene match. Germline CDR1 is LGHNA and CDR2 is YSLEER. For the CDR3, the DNA is TGCGCCAGCAGCCAAGATTGGGCAGGGGGACCCTACGAGCAGTACTTC. The encoded protein is CASSQDWAGGPYEQYF.

The chain joins TRBV5-6 to TRBJ2-7; a weak D match, TRBD2 (5 bases). This CDR3 has 13 amino acids. CDR1 is SGHDT and CDR2 is YYEEEE in the germline V gene. Trimming took off 0 bases at V and 7 bases at J, with 11 bases between the two ends. The CDR3 sequence is CASSLARTGEQYF. The CDR3 nucleotides read TGTGCCAGCAGCTTGGCCCGGACGGGGGAGCAGTACTTC.

This clone has only a few counts. The V and J genes are TRBV10-3 and TRBJ1-1; a possible D gene is TRBD1 (5 bases). CDR1 is ENHRY, CDR2 SYGVKD, per germline. This CDR3 has 13 residues. Trimming took 7 bases from V and 1 from J, leaving 10 bases between them. CDR3 nucleotide sequence: TGTGCCATCACGTCCACAGGGAACACTGAAGCTTTCTTT. Protein product: CAITSTGNTEAFF.

The CDR3 sequence: CASSFSTGPIGYNQPQHF. The CDR3 DNA reads TGTGCCAGCAGTTTCTCGACAGGCCCAATTGGTTACAATCAGCCCCAGCATTTT. This rearrangement joins TRBV27 to TRBJ1-5; possibly TRBD1 for D (6 bases). Looked up from germline, CDR1 is MNHEY and CDR2 is SMNVEV (reference sequence). The length of the CDR3 is 18 residues. Trimming pared 3 bases from V and 3 bases from J, leaving 21 bases between.

This clone was seen repeatedly, ten times or more. The rearrangement joins TRBV28 to TRBJ2-1; TRBD1 agrees at 10 bases. Germline loops: CDR1 MDHEN, CDR2 SYDVKM. CDR3 length: 17 residues. J gave up 4 bases and V 7 bases, and 13 bases lay outside the gene matches. CDR3 sequence: CASIRTGGMFPYNEQFF. The CDR3 coding sequence is TGTGCCAGCATAAGGACAGGGGGTATGTTCCCATACAATGAGCAGTTCTTC.

This clone was recorded only once. The chain combines TRBV7-2 with TRBJ1-1; no reliable D call. Germline V gene lookup returns CDR1 SGHTA and CDR2 FQGNSA. The germline V and J ends were trimmed by 2 bases and 1 base, with 8 bases remaining between them. CDR3 length: 14 amino acids. CDR3 loop: CASSLSPWNTEAFF. In nucleotides, the CDR3 is TGTGCCAGCAGCTTAAGCCCCTGGAACACTGAAGCTTTCTTT. Variable domain in full (rest from reference TRBV7-2 and TRBJ1-1): GAGVSQSPSNKVTEKGKDVELRCDPISGHTALYWYRQSLGQGLEFLIYFQGNSAPDKSGLPSDRFSAERTGGSVSTLTIQRTQQEDSAVYLCASSLSPWNTEAFFGQGTRLTVV.

This sequence joins TRBV7-2 and TRBJ1-4; TRBD1 agrees at 11 bases. The CDR3 extends over 14 amino acids. The germline V gene encodes CDR1 SGHTA and CDR2 FQGNSA. Trimming cost V 5 bases and J 8 bases; bases outside gene matches: 4. The DNA for the CDR3 is TGTGCCAGCAGCCCCCGGACAGGGGGCGAAAAACTGTTTTTT. Translated, it gives CASSPRTGGEKLFF.

The chain links TRBV7-9 to TRBJ2-7; TRBD1 aligns across 8 bases. Germline V gives CDR1 SEHNR, CDR2 FQNEAQ (reference sequence). This CDR3 contains 15 residues. V shed 1 base and J 0 bases; nucleotides not matched to a gene: 2. The chain's CDR3 is CASSLGQGSSYEQYF. CDR3 sequence (DNA): TGTGCCAGCAGCTTAGGACAGGGGTCCTCCTACGAGCAGTACTTC.

The chain links TRBV9 to TRBJ1-2; a possible D gene is TRBD1 (5 bases). The CDR3 is 14 amino acids. Germline lookup yields CDR1 SGDLS and CDR2 YYNGEE. The V end was cut by 0 bases, the J end by 4 bases, with 10 bases between. CDR3 loop: CASSVGGGGYGYTF. Written as DNA, the CDR3 is TGTGCCAGCAGCGTAGGCGGGGGTGGCTATGGCTACACCTTC.